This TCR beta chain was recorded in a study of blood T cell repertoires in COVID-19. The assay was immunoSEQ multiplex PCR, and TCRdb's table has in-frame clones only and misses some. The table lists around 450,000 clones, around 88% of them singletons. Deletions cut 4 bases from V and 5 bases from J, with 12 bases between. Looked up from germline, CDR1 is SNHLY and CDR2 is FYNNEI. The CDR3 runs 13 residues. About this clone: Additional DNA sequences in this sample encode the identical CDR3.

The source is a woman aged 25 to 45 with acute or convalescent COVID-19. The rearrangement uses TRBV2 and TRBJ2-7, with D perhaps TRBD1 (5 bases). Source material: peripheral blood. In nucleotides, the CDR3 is TGTGCCAGCAGTGGGCAGGGTATCAACGAGCAGTACTTC. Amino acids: CASSGQGINEQYF.